Each of the 32 T cell receptor beta chains below was sequenced from the same sample in a study of OX40 agonist ivuxolimab in advanced cancers. The data were produced by immunoSEQ multiplex PCR, yet TCRdb's version contains in-frame clones alone and is incomplete. The sample has approximately 91,000 clones, roughly 85% seen once. The sample consisted of CD4+ or CD8+ T cells sorted from blood, taken in a trial of the OX40 agonist ivuxolimab. The receptors were gathered from an adult with an advanced solid tumor such as melanoma, head and neck, liver or kidney cancer.

CDR3 bases: TGCGCCAGCAGCTTGTTTCTAGCGGGGGAAGAGACCCAGTACTTC. Protein: CASSLFLAGEETQYF. This chain uses TRBV5-1 with TRBJ2-5, with TRBD2 matching over 10 bases. This CDR3 is 15 amino acids long. The V and J ends lost 1 base and 3 bases, in that order; junction bases with no gene match: 3. CDR1 is SGHRS, CDR2 YFSETQ, per germline.

This clone was seen a few times. V and J are TRBV7-2 and TRBJ1-1; D perhaps matches TRBD1 (5 bases). V was cut by 5 bases and J by 9 bases, with 16 bases left in between. Germline loops: CDR1 SGHTA, CDR2 FQGNSA. The CDR3 totals 13 residues. The CDR3: CASSPGGNPKAFF. CDR3 DNA: TGTGCCAGCAGCCCTGGGGGTAATCCGAAAGCTTTCTTT.

The chain recombines TRBV6-6 with TRBJ2-5; D is unresolved. Germline loops: CDR1 MNHNY, CDR2 SVGAGI (reference sequence). With 6 bases removed from V and 6 bases from J, the gap between germline ends came to 23 bases. This CDR3 has 16 residues. Here the CDR3 DNA reads TGTGCCAGCAGCCGTAGCTCGCCGGCAAAGACCCAGACCCAGTACTTC. This encodes CASSRSSPAKTQTQYF.

Details on this clone: The CDR3 does not close with the conserved phenylalanine or tryptophan, likely indicating a read error. This rearrangement joins TRBV6-5 to TRBJ1-6; TRBD1 might be the D (5 bases). This CDR3 contains 14 residues. With 5 bases removed from V and 7 bases from J, the gap between germline ends came to 12 bases. Germline CDR1 is MNHEY and CDR2 is SVGAGI. The CDR3 DNA reads as TGTGCCAGCAGTCGGGACCCGAGAAATTCACCCCTCCACCTT. Translation gives CASSRDPRNSPLHL.

The genes are TRBV7-2 and TRBJ2-7; 7 bases match TRBD1. The CDR3 is made up of 13 amino acids. V shed 4 bases, J shed 0 bases, and the junction held 0 bases outside the gene matches. From germline, CDR1 is SGHTA and CDR2 FQGNSA. The CDR3 spells CASSWDSSYEQYF. DNA of the CDR3: TGTGCCAGCAGCTGGGACAGCTCCTACGAGCAGTACTTC.

This chain joins TRBV7-9 and TRBJ1-1, with 7 positions matching TRBD1. The CDR3 contains 14 residues. V dropped 0 bases and J dropped 5; count of bases not matched to a gene: 3. Germline CDR1 reads SEHNR; CDR2 reads FQNEAQ (reference sequence). Here the CDR3 reads CASSLAGGRTEAFF. The DNA for the CDR3 is TGTGCCAGCAGCTTAGCAGGGGGCCGGACTGAAGCTTTCTTT. Combining the CDR3 with reference TRBV7-9 and TRBJ1-1 gives the whole variable domain DTGVSQNPRHKITKRGQNVTFRCDPISEHNRLYWYRQTLGQGPEFLTYFQNEAQLEKSRLLSDRFSAERPKGSFSTLEIQRTEQGDSAMYLCASSLAGGRTEAFFGQGTRLTVV.

The chain employs TRBV19 and TRBJ1-1, with D possibly matching TRBD1 (6 bases). V lost 9 bases and J 5 bases, leaving 13 bases between the germline ends. Germline V gives CDR1 LNHDA, CDR2 SQIVND (reference sequence). The CDR3 is 12 residues long. CDR3 nucleotides: TGTGCCAGCCGGGGGCATGGGACTGAAGCTTTCTTT. It encodes CASRGHGTEAFF.

The chain has TRBV10-3 and TRBJ1-1; D gene ambiguous. Trimming left V 8 bases short and J 2 bases short, with 9 bases between. The germline V gene has CDR1 ENHRY and CDR2 SYGVKD. CDR3 length equals 12 residues. CDR3: CAISHINTEAFF. The CDR3 DNA sequence: TGTGCCATCTCACACATAAACACTGAAGCTTTCTTT.

The chain joins TRBV11-1 to TRBJ2-5; D unclear. Germline V lookup: CDR1 SGHAT, CDR2 FQDESV (reference sequence). This CDR3 comprises 13 residues. V was shortened by 5 bases and J by 7 bases, with 14 bases between the two germline ends. The CDR3 region has the DNA TGTGCCAGCAGCATCAACGGCCTCGGGACCCAGTACTTC. Amino acid sequence: CASSINGLGTQYF.

The table lists this clone with a count of one. The chain uses TRBV2 and TRBJ2-7; a weak D match, TRBD2 (5 bases). V gave up 6 bases and J gave up 0 bases, with 15 bases separating them. The germline CDR1 and CDR2 sequences are SNHLY and FYNNEI. The CDR3 contains 15 residues. CDR3 nucleotides: TGTGCCAGCAGCCCCCCTGGGAGTCTCTCCTACGAGCAGTACTTC. This gives the protein CASSPPGSLSYEQYF. The complete variable domain, with remaining parts taken from reference TRBV2 and TRBJ2-7, reads EPEVTQTPSHQVTQMGQEVILRCVPISNHLYFYWYRQILGQKVEFLVSFYNNEISEKSEIFDDQFSVERPDGSNFTLKIRSTKLEDSAMYFCASSPPGSLSYEQYFGPGTRLTVT.

This chain joins TRBV7-6 and TRBJ2-1; 7 nucleotides align to TRBD2. Trimming removed 8 bases from V and 7 bases from J; junction bases left unmatched: 8. This CDR3 contains 13 residues. CDR1 and CDR2 from the germline V gene are SGHVS and FNYEAQ. The CDR3 sequence is CASQIGEGNEQFF. CDR3 nucleotide sequence: TGTGCCAGCCAGATAGGGGAGGGGAATGAGCAGTTCTTC.

V and J are TRBV6-1 and TRBJ1-4; the D gene is possibly TRBD1 (5 bases). This CDR3 contains 12 residues. V lost 7 bases and J lost 6, with 9 bases in between. Germline CDR1 MNHNS, CDR2 SASEGT. The CDR3 protein is CASTGADEKLFF. The CDR3 nucleotides are TGTGCCAGCACCGGGGCCGATGAAAAACTGTTTTTT.

The CDR3 nucleotides read TGTGCCAGCAGCCCGGGGGGGACAGAGAACTACGAGCAGTACTTC. This gives the protein CASSPGGTENYEQYF. This chain connects TRBV5-4 to TRBJ2-7, with D tentatively TRBD2 (8 bases). Trimming took 4 bases from V and 3 from J, leaving 17 bases between them. The germline gives CDR1 SGHNT, CDR2 YYREEE (reference sequence). The CDR3 is made up of 15 amino acids. The whole variable domain, remainder taken from reference TRBV5-4 and TRBJ2-7, is ETGVTQSPTHLIKTRGQQVTLRCSSQSGHNTVSWYQQALGQGPQFIFQYYREEENGRGNFPPRFSGLQFPNYSSELNVNALELDDSALYLCASSPGGTENYEQYFGPGTRLTVT.

This rearrangement joins TRBV19 to TRBJ1-2, with D unclear. CDR1 is LNHDA, CDR2 SQIVND, per germline (reference sequence). With 2 bases removed from V and 8 bases from J, the gap between germline ends came to 12 bases. This CDR3 has 13 amino acids. Written as DNA, the CDR3 is TGTGCCAGTAGTATACAGCTAAGAGAGGGCTACACCTTC. Amino acids: CASSIQLREGYTF.

The sample holds many counts of this clone. The J gene is TRBJ2-7, the V gene TRBV12-5, with D perhaps TRBD1 or TRBD2 (6 bases each). Trimming cost V 8 bases and J 7 bases, with 21 bases left between them. This CDR3 spans 14 amino acids. Germline V lookup: CDR1 LGHNT, CDR2 FRNRAP. CDR3 protein: CASTWGAPRGEQYF. For the CDR3, the DNA is TGTGCTAGTACCTGGGGGGCCCCTCGCGGGGAGCAGTACTTC.

In its sample, this clone was seen once. The chain has TRBV19 and TRBJ1-3; D gene uncertain. This CDR3 region has 15 residues. Trimming took off 3 bases at V and 0 bases at J, with 9 bases between the two ends. CDR1 is LNHDA, CDR2 SQIVND, per germline (reference sequence). DNA of the CDR3: TGTGCCAGTAGTATTGGAACAGCCTCTGGAAACACCATATATTTT. Translating gives CASSIGTASGNTIYF.

This rearrangement joins TRBV9 to TRBJ1-2; perhaps TRBD1 as D (6 bases). The CDR3 covers 14 residues. CDR1 and CDR2 from the germline V gene are SGDLS and YYNGEE. V dropped 0 bases and J dropped 4 bases, with 10 bases sitting between them. The CDR3 bases are TGTGCCAGCAGCGTAGGCCTCAGGGGCTATGGCTACACCTTC. Its translation: CASSVGLRGYGYTF. The whole variable domain, filled in from reference TRBV9 and TRBJ1-2, reads DSGVTQTPKHLITATGQRVTLRCSPRSGDLSVYWYQQSLDQGLQFLIQYYNGEERAKGNILERFSAQQFPDLHSELNLSSLELGDSALYFCASSVGLRGYGYTFGSGTRLTVV.

V is TRBV6-1 and J is TRBJ1-1, with D maybe TRBD1 (6 bases). Germline V gene sequence: CDR1 MNHNS, CDR2 SASEGT. Trimming took 7 bases from V and 1 from J, leaving 16 bases between them. The CDR3 has 15 residues. In nucleotides, the CDR3 is TGTGCCAGCATTCAAGGGACATTCTCGAACACTGAAGCTTTCTTT. It encodes CASIQGTFSNTEAFF.

The genes are TRBV19 and TRBJ1-2; maybe TRBD1 (5 bases). Germline CDR1 is LNHDA and CDR2 is SQIVND (reference sequence). The V end lost 11 bases, the J end lost 3 bases, and 19 bases lay between the germline ends. The CDR3 is 14 amino acids. DNA of the CDR3: TGTGCCGCCAAGGGAACCGACAGCTACTATGGCTACACCTTC. Amino acid sequence: CAAKGTDSYYGYTF.

The chain employs TRBV28 and TRBJ1-1; TRBD1 matches 7 bases. Germline assignment: CDR1 MDHEN and CDR2 SYDVKM. The V and J ends lost 8 bases and 4 bases, in that order; junction bases with no gene match: 10. The CDR3 sequence is 14 residues long. CDR3 protein: CASFLGDSVTEAFF. The CDR3 region has the DNA TGTGCCAGCTTCTTGGGGGACAGTGTCACTGAAGCTTTCTTT.

The CDR3 reads CASQRTGGDYGYTF. CDR3 bases: TGTGCCAGTCAACGGACAGGGGGCGACTATGGCTACACCTTC. The rearrangement links TRBV19 to TRBJ1-2; TRBD1 agrees at 11 bases. This CDR3 spans 14 amino acids. CDR1 is LNHDA and CDR2 is SQIVND in the germline V gene (reference sequence). Unmatched junction bases numbered 5, after V lost 8 bases and J lost 3 bases.

The chain links TRBV4-2 to TRBJ1-1; weak D call: TRBD1 (6 bases). CDR3 length: 15 amino acids. Germline CDR1 and CDR2: LGHNA and YNFKEQ. V lost 6 bases, J lost 1 base, and 15 bases lay in between. Here the CDR3 reads CASRRLQGENTEAFF. The CDR3 DNA sequence: TGTGCCAGCAGACGTCTACAGGGAGAGAACACTGAAGCTTTCTTT.

This clone was recorded once. The chain is built from TRBV7-8 and TRBJ1-5; a weak D match, TRBD1 (6 bases). CDR1 and CDR2 from the germline V gene are SGHVS and FQNEAQ. Trimming pared 5 bases from V and 2 bases from J, leaving 16 bases between. The CDR3 spans 16 residues. The CDR3: CASSTGRLGGNQPQHF. CDR3 DNA: TGTGCCAGCAGCACAGGGCGTTTGGGAGGCAATCAGCCCCAGCATTTT.

This clone was counted a few times. The chain joins TRBV18 to TRBJ1-3, with 8 bases that match TRBD1. CDR1 is KGHSH and CDR2 is LQKENI in the germline V gene. Germline trimming cut 3 bases from V and 3 bases from J; bases unmatched to any gene: 7. CDR3 length equals 16 residues. CDR3 loop: CASSPVAGGRGNTIYF. The CDR3 coding sequence is TGTGCCAGCTCACCGGTCGCAGGGGGCCGTGGAAACACCATATATTTT.

The chain has TRBV12-1 and TRBJ2-1; the table assigns TRBD1, which was not confirmed against the DNA. TRBV12-1 is labeled a pseudogene. This CDR3 region has 17 residues. Written as DNA, the CDR3 is TGTGCCAGCAGCCACCGGGACAGGGTAGAACACACAAATGAGCAGTTCTTC. Protein sequence: CASSHRDRVEHTNEQFF.

The V gene is TRBV6-6, the J gene TRBJ2-7; D not certain. This CDR3 is built from 12 residues. The germline gives CDR1 MNHNY, CDR2 SVGAGI (reference sequence). Deletions cut 5 bases from V and 6 bases from J, with 11 bases between. This chain's CDR3 is CASSTPGFEQYF. In DNA, the CDR3 is TGTGCCAGCAGTACCCCCGGTTTCGAGCAGTACTTC.

The CDR3 is CASSVVQYGYTF. As DNA, the CDR3 is TGTGCCAGCAGCGTAGTCCAGTATGGCTACACCTTC. The J gene is TRBJ1-2, the V gene TRBV9; D is unclear. The CDR3 length is 12 residues. Germline CDR1 and CDR2: SGDLS and YYNGEE. The V end was cut by 0 bases, the J end by 5 bases, with 5 bases between. Based on the CDR3 plus reference TRBV9 and TRBJ1-2, the full variable domain is DSGVTQTPKHLITATGQRVTLRCSPRSGDLSVYWYQQSLDQGLQFLIQYYNGEERAKGNILERFSAQQFPDLHSELNLSSLELGDSALYFCASSVVQYGYTFGSGTRLTVV.

With respect to this clone: Other DNA sequences of this sample code for an identical CDR3. The chain has TRBV2 and TRBJ2-5; D is possibly TRBD1 or TRBD2 (5 bases each). CDR3 length equals 13 residues. Germline loops: CDR1 SNHLY, CDR2 FYNNEI. CDR3 amino acids: CASRFDGGETQYF. The CDR3 DNA follows: TGTGCTAGCCGGTTTGATGGGGGAGAGACCCAGTACTTC.

The J gene is TRBJ1-5, the V gene TRBV7-2; 9 bases agree with TRBD1. Germline V lookup: CDR1 SGHTA, CDR2 FQGNSA. The CDR3 extends over 16 amino acids. V dropped 5 bases and J dropped 2; count of bases not matched to a gene: 7. The CDR3 bases are TGTGCCAGCAGCCGCACAGGGGGCAAGGGCAATCAGCCCCAGCATTTT. Translating gives CASSRTGGKGNQPQHF.

V usage is TRBV5-1 and J usage is TRBJ1-4, with TRBD1 as a possible D gene (6 bases). V lost 4 bases to trimming and J lost 0 bases, with 13 bases between them. CDR1 and CDR2 from the germline V gene are SGHRS and YFSETQ. The CDR3 runs 16 residues. The CDR3 loop reads CASSRGQPTTNEKLFF. CDR3 nucleotides: TGCGCCAGCAGCCGTGGACAGCCGACAACTAATGAAAAACTGTTTTTT.

This clone was seen only a few times. The rearrangement uses TRBV19 and TRBJ1-2, with TRBD1 identical over 8 bases. The CDR3 runs to 15 residues. Germline CDR1 reads LNHDA; CDR2 reads SQIVND (reference sequence). The V gene end was trimmed by 5 bases and the J gene end by 2 bases; junction bases not matched to a gene: 7. The CDR3 DNA is TGTGCCAGTAGTGTTGACAGGGGAGTCAACTATGGCTACACCTTC. Protein sequence: CASSVDRGVNYGYTF. Complete variable domain (other parts from reference TRBV19 and TRBJ1-2): DGGITQSPKYLFRKEGQNVTLSCEQNLNHDAMYWYRQDPGQGLRLIYYSQIVNDFQKGDIAEGYSVSREKKESFPLTVTSAQKNPTAFYLCASSVDRGVNYGYTFGSGTRLTVV.

The chain links TRBV7-2 to TRBJ1-1; possible D gene TRBD1, 6 bases. Germline-derived CDR1 and CDR2 are SGHTA and FQGNSA. Between the trimmed V and J ends, which lost 4 bases and 10 bases, there was a span of 22 bases. The CDR3 runs to 15 residues. The DNA for the CDR3 is TGTGCCAGCAGCTCACCGTTTTCAGGGGAGAGGAGAGCTTTCTTT. Protein: CASSSPFSGERRAFF.